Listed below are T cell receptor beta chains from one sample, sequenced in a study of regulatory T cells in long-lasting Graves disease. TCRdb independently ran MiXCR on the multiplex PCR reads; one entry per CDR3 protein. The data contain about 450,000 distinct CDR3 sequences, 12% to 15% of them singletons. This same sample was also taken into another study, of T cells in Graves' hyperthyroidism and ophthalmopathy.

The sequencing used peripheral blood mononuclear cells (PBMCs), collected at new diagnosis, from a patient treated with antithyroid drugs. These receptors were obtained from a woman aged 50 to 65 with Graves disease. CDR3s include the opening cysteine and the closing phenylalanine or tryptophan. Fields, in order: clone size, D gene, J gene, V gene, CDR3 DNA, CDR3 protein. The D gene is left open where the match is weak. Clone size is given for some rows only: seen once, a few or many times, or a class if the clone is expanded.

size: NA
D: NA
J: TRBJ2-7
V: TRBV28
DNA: TGTGCCGGCAGCTTACCGGGACCTCCCGCCTACGAGCAGTACTTC
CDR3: CAGSLPGPPAYEQYF

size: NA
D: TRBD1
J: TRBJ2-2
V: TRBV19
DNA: TGTGCCAGTAGTACCTTGGGGACAGGGCACCCCGGGGAGCTGTTTTTT
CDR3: CASSTLGTGHPGELFF

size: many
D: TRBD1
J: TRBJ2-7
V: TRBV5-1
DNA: TGCGCCAGCAGGCGGACAGGGGCCTACGAGCAGTACTTC
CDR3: CASRRTGAYEQYF

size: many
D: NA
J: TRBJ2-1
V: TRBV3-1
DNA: TGTGCCAGCAGCCGCCCCGACAGATACAATGAGCAGTTCTTC
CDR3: CASSRPDRYNEQFF

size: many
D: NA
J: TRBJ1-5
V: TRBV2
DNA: TGTGCCAGCAGTGACCTCGGGGGCCCTTATAGCAATCAGCCCCAGCATTTT
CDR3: CASSDLGGPYSNQPQHF

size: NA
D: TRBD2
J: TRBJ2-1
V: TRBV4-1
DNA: TGCGCCAGCAGCCGTGAAAACCGGGACTACCCACATGAGCAGTTCTTC
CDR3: CASSRENRDYPHEQFF

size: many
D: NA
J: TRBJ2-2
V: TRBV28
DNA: TGTGCCAGCAGTTTCGGTCGGTGGTCTCGGGGGTCGAACACCGGGGAGCTGTTTTTT
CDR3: CASSFGRWSRGSNTGELFF

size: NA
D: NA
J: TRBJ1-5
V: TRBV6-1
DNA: TGTGCCAGCGGGGGGGGGCACGGGTATAGCAATCAGCCCCAGCATTTT
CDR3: CASGGGHGYSNQPQHF

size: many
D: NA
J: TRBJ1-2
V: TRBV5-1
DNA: TGCGCCAGCAGCTTGACCGGGGATAACTATGGCTACACCTTC
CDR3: CASSLTGDNYGYTF

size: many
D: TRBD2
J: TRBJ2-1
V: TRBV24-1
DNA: TGTGCCACCAGTGAACCCGGGACTAGCGGGAGGGTTGAGCAGTTCTTC
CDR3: CATSEPGTSGRVEQFF

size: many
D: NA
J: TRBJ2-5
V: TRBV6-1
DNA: TGTGCCAGCAGTCCTGCACCGGGACCACGGGTGGAGACCCAGTACTTC
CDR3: CASSPAPGPRVETQYF